Reported below is one TCR beta chain. Its specificity is not known. The junction and the germline gene differ at one end; a read error may be behind it. TCRdb re-derived calls from the PCR reads in MiXCR, one entry per CDR3 protein. The sample gives some 650,000 distinct CDR3 sequences, nearly 20% of which show up once; roughly 0.83% is in the top ten. These data come from a study of molecular identifiers for immune sequencing clone quantification. This CDR3 contains 13 residues. Germline V lookup: CDR1 SGHRS, CDR2 YFSETQ. Whole-study findings and limits: In cases of identical TCR molecules sharing a barcode, highly expanded clone sizes could be underestimated.

The origin of this receptor is a human donor in good health. Some libraries in this study had Jurkat cell RNA spiked in. Sequencing was done on a sample of naive CD8+ T cells from blood, with Jurkat cell RNA spiked in. As for subset: FACS-sorted CD8+CD4-CCR7+CD45RA+ naive T cells. J is TRBJ2-7 and V is TRBV5-1; a possible D gene is TRBD2 (5 bases). Written as DNA, the CDR3 is TGCGCCAGCAGCTTTTCGGCGGGCTACGAGCGGTACTTC. This encodes CASSFSAGYERYF. Complete variable domain (other parts from reference TRBV5-1 and TRBJ2-7): KAGVTQTPRYLIKTRGQQVTLSCSPISGHRSVSWYQQTPGQGLQFLFEYFSETQRNKGNFPGRFSGRQFSNSRSEMNVSTLELGDSALYLCASSFSAGYERYFGPGTRLTVT.